Listed below are T cell receptor beta chains from one sample, sequenced in a study of T-cell memory formation after mild COVID-19. TCRdb redid the calling of the 5' RACE reads with MiXCR, one entry per CDR3 protein. Among roughly 200,000 distinct CDR3 sequences listed, 16% were seen once. Source material: PBMCs or a T cell subset sorted from them (not recorded which). These receptors were collected from an adult woman who had mild COVID-19 (a few samples of this study predate the infection). Cell type and time point are not known. The CDR3 runs from the conserved cysteine through the conserved F or W. D genes are given only for firm matches. The size of a clone is reported for some rows only, either as once, few or many, or as a class for expanded clones.

TRBD1 TRBJ1-1 . TRBV4-2 TGTGCCAGCAGCCCCGGACAGGATTTGAACACTGAAGCTTTCTTT CASSPGQDLNTEAFF
TRBD1 TRBJ1-1 . TRBV11-2 TGTGCCAGCAGCTACCGGGACAGGGGCACTGAAGCTTTCTTT CASSYRDRGTEAFF
. TRBJ1-6 . TRBV27 TGTGCCAGCAGTTGGCGGGGACGGTGGGGGGATTCACCCCTCCACTTT CASSWRGRWGDSPLHF
. TRBJ2-7 few TRBV20-1 TGCAGTGCAATCCCCATTGCCCGCGAGCAGTACTTC CSAIPIAREQYF
. TRBJ2-7 few TRBV5-1 TGCGCCAGCAGCTTGGAGAGTGCGGGACAGCGATTGTACGAGCAGTACTTC CASSLESAGQRLYEQYF
. TRBJ1-2 few TRBV12-3/TRBV12-4 TGTGCCAGCAGATACAACGCAGGGAATGGCTACACCTTC CASRYNAGNGYTF
. TRBJ2-3 . TRBV7-3 TGTGCCAGCAGCTCAATCCGCCAAGATACGCAGTATTTT CASSSIRQDTQYF
TRBD1 TRBJ2-1 . TRBV4-2 TGTGCCAGCAGCCTGGCTTGGGTACAGGGGGCCCCCTACAATGAGCAGTTCTTC CASSLAWVQGAPYNEQFF
TRBD1 TRBJ2-1 . TRBV5-1 TGCGCCAGCAGGCCTCAGGGGGCCAATGAGCAGTTCTTC CASRPQGANEQFF
. TRBJ2-1 . TRBV18 TGTGCCAGCTCACCGCGGGATCAACAAGGGTACAATGAGCAGTTCTTC CASSPRDQQGYNEQFF
. TRBJ2-3 . TRBV20-1 TGCAGTGCTAGAATGGTCGCAGATACGCAGTATTTT CSARMVADTQYF
. TRBJ2-5 . TRBV24-1 TGTGCCACCAGTGATTCCCGAACAGGGTCCAGAGAGACCCAGTACTTC CATSDSRTGSRETQYF
. TRBJ1-1 once TRBV7-6 TGTGCCAGCAGCTTAGTTTTGGCCACTGAAGCTTTCTTT CASSLVLATEAFF
. TRBJ1-1 few TRBV3-1 TGTGCCAGCAGCCAAGATGATCGCATTGCCACTGAAGCTTTCTTT CASSQDDRIATEAFF
TRBD2 TRBJ2-7 . TRBV10-3 TGTGCCATCAGTTCCATGGGTAGCGGGAGGGCTGGCTACGAGCAGTACTTC CAISSMGSGRAGYEQYF
TRBD2 TRBJ2-2 . TRBV7-2 TGTGCCAGCAGCTTGAGGCGGGAGGGGGGCACCGGGGAGCTGTTTTTT CASSLRREGGTGELFF
. TRBJ2-7 . TRBV12-3/TRBV12-4 TGTGCCAGCAGTAACTTGGACGGAGGGTACAGTTACTTC CASSNLDGGYSYF
TRBD2 TRBJ2-5 . TRBV19 TGTGCCAGTGGACCGGGACTAGCGGGGGGGCTTGAGACCCAGTACTTC CASGPGLAGGLETQYF
. TRBJ2-3 many TRBV7-8 TGTGCCAGCAGCTTAGCCGGCTCCCCGCCGGGCAATACGCAGTATTTT CASSLAGSPPGNTQYF
TRBD2 TRBJ2-5 . TRBV5-1 TGCGCCAGCAGCTTGGCCAGCGGGGGACAAGAGACCCAGTACTTC CASSLASGGQETQYF
. TRBJ2-1 few TRBV24-1 TGTGCCACCAGTCATTCAGGGAGCTCCTACAATGAGCAGTTCTTC CATSHSGSSYNEQFF
TRBD1 TRBJ2-7 few TRBV19 TGTGCCAGTACCCGGACAGGGAGCTTC CASTRTGSF
TRBD2 TRBJ2-7 . TRBV7-9 TGTGCCAGCAGCTTAGCTCTGGGACTAGAATGGGACGAGCAGTACTTC CASSLALGLEWDEQYF
. TRBJ2-7 . TRBV7-9 TGTGCCAGCAGTGGCCCACCGAGGTCCTACGAGCAGTACTTC CASSGPPRSYEQYF
. TRBJ1-5 . TRBV7-2 TGTGCCAGCAGTGATAGTTGGGGTAGCAATCAGCCCCAGCATTTT CASSDSWGSNQPQHF
TRBD2 TRBJ2-3 once TRBV2 TGTGCCAGTAACCAACTAGCGAGCACAGATACGCAGTATTTT CASNQLASTDTQYF
. TRBJ2-3 few TRBV5-4 TGTGCCAGCAGCTTTTTTAGTTCCGATACGCAGTATTTT CASSFFSSDTQYF
TRBD2 TRBJ2-1 many TRBV7-9 TGTGCCAGCAGCCCACCTAGCGGGGGAAACCATGAGCAGTTCTTC CASSPPSGGNHEQFF
. TRBJ2-7 . TRBV20-1 TGCAGTGCAACCGACCGGCATGCAGGGGCTTCCTACGAGCAGTACTTC CSATDRHAGASYEQYF
. TRBJ2-7 . TRBV6-2/TRBV6-3 TGTGCCAGCAGTTACAAGGGGTCCTCCTACGAGCAGTACTTC CASSYKGSSYEQYF
. TRBJ1-6 . TRBV7-3 TGTGCCAGCAGCTCAGGACCCGGGGGTGGGACACCCCTCCACTTT CASSSGPGGGTPLHF
. TRBJ2-7 . TRBV7-2 TGTGCCAGCAGCCCGAGGCGACGCCCCTACGAGCAGTACTTC CASSPRRRPYEQYF
TRBD2 TRBJ2-3 . TRBV4-3 TGCGCCAGCAGCCAAAGGGCGGGAGCGACTGCAGATACGCAGTATTTT CASSQRAGATADTQYF
. TRBJ2-7 . TRBV20-1 TGCAGTGCTACCCGGACAGCAAACCTACACGAGCAGTACTTC CSATRTANLHEQYF
. TRBJ2-1 few TRBV5-4 TGTGCCAGCAGCTTGGCGGGAGAGGCCTCCTACAATGAGCAGTTCTTC CASSLAGEASYNEQFF
. TRBJ2-7 many TRBV20-1 TGCAGTGCTAGATCTCGGGATGAATCCTACGAGCAGTACTTC CSARSRDESYEQYF
. TRBJ2-7 few TRBV6-5 TGTGCCAGCAGGGCCGGGGGAGGAGGCGAGCAGTACTTC CASRAGGGGEQYF
. TRBJ2-5 many TRBV15 TGTGCCACCAGCAGACCTCCGGGACGGATAGGGGAGACCCAGTACTTC CATSRPPGRIGETQYF
. TRBJ1-2 . TRBV6-2/TRBV6-3 TGTGCCAGCAGTTACCGCGGTGGCTACACCTTC CASSYRGGYTF
. TRBJ2-5 . TRBV24-1 TGTGCCACCAGTGATTTCGCAGGGTTGGGAGAGACCCAGTACTTC CATSDFAGLGETQYF
TRBD1 TRBJ1-2 few TRBV29-1 TGCAGCGTTGAGTCGCGGATTACAGGGGGAGATGGCTACACCTTC CSVESRITGGDGYTF
TRBD2 TRBJ2-3 few TRBV20-1 TGCAGTGCTAGAGATTGGACTAGCGGGAGTAAAGATACGCAGTATTTT CSARDWTSGSKDTQYF
TRBD2 TRBJ2-7 . TRBV5-1 TGCGCCAGCAGCTTGGTGTCCGCCGGGGGGGACTACGAGCAGTACTTC CASSLVSAGGDYEQYF
TRBD2 TRBJ2-1 . TRBV7-2 TGTGCCAGCAGCATTATAGCGGGAGGGGGATACAATGAGCAGTTCTTC CASSIIAGGGYNEQFF
TRBD1 TRBJ1-2 . TRBV7-8 TGTGCCAGCAGCCGTGGACAGGGTTATGGCTACACCTTC CASSRGQGYGYTF
. TRBJ2-7 . TRBV5-1 TGCGCCAGCAGCTTCCCGGGGGCCTACGAGCAGTACTTC CASSFPGAYEQYF
TRBD2 TRBJ2-3 few TRBV7-9 TGTGCCAGCAGCTTAATTCTAGCGGGAGGGGATACGCAGTATTTT CASSLILAGGDTQYF
. TRBJ2-5 . TRBV5-1 TGCGCCAGCAGCTGGGGAACAGGCCAGGGGGAGACCCAGTACTTC CASSWGTGQGETQYF
TRBD2 TRBJ2-1 many TRBV7-2 TGTGCCAGCAGCCGATCTAGCGGGGTCCCCAATGAGCAGTTCTTC CASSRSSGVPNEQFF
. TRBJ2-3 few TRBV29-1 TGCAGCGTTCATGAGGGAAACACATATACGCAGTATTTT CSVHEGNTYTQYF
. TRBJ1-1 . TRBV25-1 TGTGCCAGCACAGAGAACACTGAAGCTTTCTTT CASTENTEAFF
. TRBJ2-1 . TRBV9 TGTGCCAGCAGCGGTAGCCTGGGTCTAGGCAATGAGCAGTTCTTC CASSGSLGLGNEQFF
. TRBJ1-5 . TRBV6-5 TGTGCCAGCAAAAGGGGTAGCAATCAGCCCCAGCATTTT CASKRGSNQPQHF
. TRBJ2-7 . TRBV7-9 TGTGCCAGCACCCCATCCCTTGGCAGGGTACGCGAGCAGTACTTC CASTPSLGRVREQYF
. TRBJ2-3 . TRBV7-3 TGTGCCAGCAGCCTGGACACGCATACGCAGTATTTT CASSLDTHTQYF